These 15 T cell receptor beta chains came from one sample sequenced in a study of Ad26.COV2.S vaccination and SARS-CoV-2 variants. Treatment in this sample: about 20 received Ad26.COV2.S at low or high dose, single or two shots; 5 received placebo; per-sample allocation not given. Following the first vaccine or placebo injection, samples were taken on day 63. Generated by immunoSEQ multiplex PCR, the TCRdb table keeps only in-frame clones and is missing some. Found here are approximately 420,000 clones, more than 75% of them singletons; the top ten hold about 3.5%. Specimen: peripheral blood, collected in a trial of Ad26.COV2.S vaccine versus placebo. The source is a person aged 18-60 years who received the Ad26.COV2.S COVID-19 vaccine or a placebo.

The chain combines TRBV7-2 with TRBJ1-6, with 10 bases that match TRBD1. This CDR3 has 19 amino acids. Germline-derived CDR1 and CDR2 are SGHTA and FQGNSA. The junction had 10 bases not matched to a gene; V was cut back by 5 bases and J by 0 bases. The CDR3 sequence is CASSTRQGARSSYNSPLHF. The DNA of the CDR3 is TGTGCCAGCAGCACAAGACAGGGGGCTCGGAGCTCCTATAATTCACCCCTCCACTTT.

The rearrangement links TRBV7-2 to TRBJ2-6; D is perhaps TRBD1 (5 bases). Looked up from germline, CDR1 is SGHTA and CDR2 is FQGNSA. With 1 base removed from V and 0 bases from J, the gap between germline ends came to 7 bases. The CDR3 is made up of 16 amino acids. The CDR3 bases are TGTGCCAGCAGCTTAGAAGGGGCCTCTGGGGCCAACGTCCTGACTTTC. This codes for CASSLEGASGANVLTF. Based on the CDR3 plus reference TRBV7-2 and TRBJ2-6, the full variable domain is GAGVSQSPSNKVTEKGKDVELRCDPISGHTALYWYRQSLGQGLEFLIYFQGNSAPDKSGLPSDRFSAERTGGSVSTLTIQRTQQEDSAVYLCASSLEGASGANVLTFGAGSRLTVL.

This chain links TRBV19 with TRBJ1-5; D might be TRBD1 (6 bases). With 4 bases removed from V and 5 bases from J, the gap between germline ends came to 9 bases. This CDR3 is 13 amino acids long. From germline, CDR1 is LNHDA and CDR2 SQIVND (reference sequence). For the CDR3, the DNA is TGTGCCAGTAGTAACACAGGGTATCAGCCCCAGCATTTT. This translates into CASSNTGYQPQHF.

J is TRBJ2-5 and V is TRBV9, with D tentatively TRBD1 or TRBD2 (5 bases each). The CDR3 totals 14 residues. In germline, CDR1 is SGDLS, CDR2 YYNGEE. Trimming removed 2 bases from V and 5 bases from J, with 13 bases in between. The CDR3 reads CASSVGAGGETQYF. CDR3 in DNA: TGTGCCAGCAGCGTCGGGGCGGGCGGGGAGACCCAGTACTTC.

The J gene is TRBJ1-2, the V gene TRBV6-5; TRBD1 might be the D (6 bases). Germline CDR1 is MNHEY and CDR2 is SVGAGI. The CDR3 contains 13 residues. V dropped 2 bases and J dropped 7 bases, with 11 bases sitting between them. The CDR3 is CASSYVSRGGYTF. The DNA for the CDR3 is TGTGCCAGCAGTTACGTGTCCAGGGGTGGCTACACCTTC.

The chain recombines TRBV30 with TRBJ1-5; D gene ambiguous. Trimming stripped 1 base from V and 4 bases from J, with 8 bases between. This CDR3 is 13 amino acids long. Germline CDR1 reads GTSNPN; CDR2 reads SVGIG (reference sequence). The CDR3: CAWSAQPNQPQHF. As DNA, the CDR3 is TGTGCCTGGAGTGCCCAACCTAATCAGCCCCAGCATTTT.

This chain links TRBV18 with TRBJ2-7; the D is unclear. Per the germline V gene, CDR1 is KGHSH and CDR2 is LQKENI. The CDR3 is 13 residues long. V lost 1 base to trimming and J lost 3 bases, with 7 bases between them. The CDR3 loop is CASSPLGYYEQYF. Here the CDR3 DNA reads TGTGCCAGCTCACCACTGGGATACTACGAGCAGTACTTC.

The chain has TRBV7-9 and TRBJ1-5; 10 bases match TRBD1. The CDR3 is made up of 17 amino acids. Germline values: CDR1 SEHNR, CDR2 FQNEAQ (reference sequence). With V trimmed by 5 bases and J by 7 bases, 14 bases remained unmatched. CDR3 amino acids: CASSDSGTGVQGQPQHF. CDR3 nucleotides: TGTGCCAGCAGCGATTCCGGGACAGGGGTCCAGGGGCAGCCCCAGCATTTT. The full variable domain, rest sourced from reference TRBV7-9 and TRBJ1-5, is DTGVSQNPRHKITKRGQNVTFRCDPISEHNRLYWYRQTLGQGPEFLTYFQNEAQLEKSRLLSDRFSAERPKGSFSTLEIQRTEQGDSAMYLCASSDSGTGVQGQPQHFGDGTRLSIL.

The rearrangement uses TRBV14 and TRBJ1-2; 7 bases match TRBD1. In germline, CDR1 is SGHDN, CDR2 FVKESK. The trim removed 2 bases at V and 8 bases at J, leaving 14 bases unmatched. The CDR3 consists of 16 residues. The CDR3 loop reads CASSQSPGRGIRGYTF. DNA of the CDR3: TGTGCCAGCAGCCAATCTCCGGGCAGGGGGATTCGCGGCTACACCTTC.

V is TRBV12-3 or TRBV12-4 and J is TRBJ2-5, with 7 bases lining up with TRBD1. The J segment lost 4 bases and the V segment lost 6 bases, leaving 5 bases of the junction unmatched. There are 13 residues in the CDR3. The CDR3 reads CASRYRGTETQYF. The CDR3 DNA follows: TGTGCCAGCAGGTACAGGGGTACAGAGACCCAGTACTTC.

This clone has just one count. The J gene is TRBJ2-1, the V gene TRBV4-2; 11 bases are shared with TRBD2. Germline V gives CDR1 LGHNA, CDR2 YNFKEQ. The CDR3 is made up of 19 amino acids. V dropped 0 bases and J dropped 10; count of bases not matched to a gene: 17. CDR3 DNA sequence: TGTGCCAGCAGCCAAGAAACTGTTCTAGCGGGGGGACCGATCCAGGAGCAGTTCTTC. It codes for CASSQETVLAGGPIQEQFF.

The J gene is TRBJ1-2, the V gene TRBV6-1; tentative D call: TRBD1 (5 bases). This CDR3 comprises 17 residues. Germline V CDR1 and CDR2: MNHNS, SASEGT. Trimming removed 0 bases from V and 1 base from J, with 15 bases in between. CDR3 in amino acids: CASSEARARGLNYGYTF. CDR3 sequence (DNA): TGTGCCAGCAGTGAAGCGCGTGCTAGGGGACTTAACTATGGCTACACCTTC.

The chain has TRBV4-2 and TRBJ2-5, with a weak D call TRBD2 (5 bases). The V gene's germline CDR1 is LGHNA and CDR2 YNFKEQ. The CDR3 extends over 16 amino acids. Trimming left V 1 base short and J 4 bases short, with 16 bases between. The CDR3 loop reads CASSQGSLTEGETQYF. CDR3 in DNA: TGTGCCAGCAGCCAAGGCTCCCTTACAGAGGGAGAGACCCAGTACTTC.

For the CDR3, the DNA is TGCGCCAGCAGCCAAGACATGACAGGGCCAGAGACCCAGTACTTC. This sequence encodes CASSQDMTGPETQYF. V is TRBV4-1 and J is TRBJ2-5; 7 bases fit TRBD1. The germline CDR1 and CDR2 sequences are MGHRA and YSYEKL. V dropped 0 bases and J dropped 4; count of bases not matched to a gene: 5. The CDR3 has 15 residues.

The chain joins TRBV30 to TRBJ1-1; no reliable D call. The CDR3 extends over 14 amino acids. Trimming took 0 bases from V and 4 from J, leaving 12 bases between them. Germline V lookup: CDR1 GTSNPN, CDR2 SVGIG (reference sequence). CDR3 bases: TGTGCCTGGAGTGTTTCGCAGAAGGGCACTGAAGCTTTCTTT. Residues: CAWSVSQKGTEAFF. The full variable domain, in which reference TRBV30 and TRBJ1-1 provide the parts outside the CDR3, is SQTIHQWPATLVQPVGSPLSLECTVEGTSNPNLYWYRQAAGRGLQLLFYSVGIGQISSEVPQNLSASRPQDRQFILSSKKLLLSDSGFYLCAWSVSQKGTEAFFGQGTRLTVV.